These 27 T cell receptor beta chains were all obtained from the same sample, sequenced in a study of blood T cell repertoires in COVID-19. Profiled with immunoSEQ multiplex PCR; TCRdb holds only in-frame clones, not every one. The data hold hundreds of thousands of clones, with almost 85% observed a single time. Sequenced: peripheral blood. These receptors came from a man between 50 and 59 years old with active or convalescent COVID-19.

The gene calls are TRBV4-2 and TRBJ1-2; no firm D call. Trimming stripped 0 bases from V and 2 bases from J, with 10 bases between. The germline V gene has CDR1 LGHNA and CDR2 YNFKEQ. The length of the CDR3 is 15 residues. CDR3 sequence: CASSQESKENYGYTF. The CDR3, as DNA: TGTGCCAGCAGCCAAGAAAGTAAAGAGAACTATGGCTACACCTTC.

The chain recombines TRBV5-6 with TRBJ2-1; D is undetermined. Germline V gene data show CDR1 as SGHDT and CDR2 as YYEEEE. Between the trimmed V and J ends, which lost 0 bases and 4 bases, there was a span of 5 bases. The CDR3 spans 13 residues. DNA for the CDR3: TGTGCCAGCAGCTTGGACAGTTACAATGAGCAGTTCTTC. Amino acid sequence: CASSLDSYNEQFF.

This clone was detected only once. The chain recombines TRBV6-5 with TRBJ1-6; perhaps TRBD1 as D (6 bases). Germline values: CDR1 MNHEY, CDR2 SVGAGI. The CDR3 has 13 residues. V lost 8 bases and J 5 bases, leaving 10 bases between the germline ends. The CDR3 loop is CASRDTNNSPLHF. DNA for the CDR3: TGTGCCAGCCGGGACACCAATAATTCACCCCTCCACTTT.

The chain has TRBV4-1 and TRBJ2-7, with D tentatively TRBD1 (5 bases). Trimming took 2 bases from V and 0 from J, leaving 14 bases between them. CDR3 length: 16 amino acids. Germline V CDR1 and CDR2: MGHRA, YSYEKL. In nucleotides, the CDR3 is TGCGCCAGCAGCCAACCCACAGGAGAGTCCTCCTACGAGCAGTACTTC. Its translation: CASSQPTGESSYEQYF.

The chain joins TRBV3-1 (or the pseudogene TRBV3-2) to TRBJ2-2, with a weak D call TRBD1 (6 bases). In germline, CDR1 is LGHDT, CDR2 YNNKEL (reference sequence). The CDR3 totals 14 residues. The V and J ends lost 6 bases and 6 bases respectively, with 14 bases between them. DNA of the CDR3: TGTGCCAGCAGACCCCCGAGGGGGTCCGGGGAGCTGTTTTTT. Protein product: CASRPPRGSGELFF.

The chain joins TRBV28 to TRBJ1-1, with unresolved D. This CDR3 region has 13 residues. Trimming stripped 6 bases from V and 1 base from J, with 9 bases between. CDR1 and CDR2 (germline): MDHEN, SYDVKM. Here the CDR3 DNA reads TGTGCCAGCAGCTCGACACCGAACACTGAAGCTTTCTTT. Encoded protein: CASSSTPNTEAFF.

The chain couples TRBV3-1 (or the pseudogene TRBV3-2) to TRBJ1-1; 12 bases are a match to TRBD1. Trimming cost V 4 bases and J 11 bases; bases outside gene matches: 8. Germline V lookup: CDR1 LGHDT, CDR2 YNNKEL (reference sequence). CDR3 length: 14 residues. Here the CDR3 DNA reads TGTGCCAGCAGCCCCCGAGGGACAGGGGGCGACGCTTTCTTT. It codes for CASSPRGTGGDAFF.

The gene calls are TRBV7-9 and TRBJ2-5; TRBD2 might be the D (6 bases). Germline V gives CDR1 SEHNR, CDR2 FQNEAQ (reference sequence). V dropped 4 bases and J dropped 2 bases, with 14 bases sitting between them. The CDR3 is made up of 15 amino acids. CDR3 bases: TGTGCCAGCAGCTACCCGGGTCGGGGGCAAGAGACCCAGTACTTC. Protein product: CASSYPGRGQETQYF.

The chain joins TRBV2 to TRBJ2-7, with TRBD1 matching over 9 bases. The CDR3 is 15 residues long. The germline V gene has CDR1 SNHLY and CDR2 FYNNEI. V was clipped by 6 bases and J by 5 bases; unmatched bases: 11. The CDR3 sequence: CASRANRDRADEQYF. The CDR3 region has the DNA TGTGCCAGCAGAGCAAACCGGGACAGGGCTGACGAGCAGTACTTC. The full variable domain, rest sourced from reference TRBV2 and TRBJ2-7, is EPEVTQTPSHQVTQMGQEVILRCVPISNHLYFYWYRQILGQKVEFLVSFYNNEISEKSEIFDDQFSVERPDGSNFTLKIRSTKLEDSAMYFCASRANRDRADEQYFGPGTRLTVT.

This sequence joins TRBV11-2 and TRBJ1-1; 10 bases align to TRBD1. The J segment lost 5 bases and the V segment lost 1 base, leaving 10 bases of the junction unmatched. Looked up from germline, CDR1 is SGHAT and CDR2 is FQNNGV. This CDR3 has 17 residues. DNA for the CDR3: TGTGCCAGCAGCTTAGGCCCCGACAGGGGGCGACGGACTGAAGCTTTCTTT. Translation gives CASSLGPDRGRRTEAFF.

The chain combines TRBV12-5 with TRBJ1-1; a possible D gene is TRBD1 (5 bases). Germline loops: CDR1 LGHNT, CDR2 FRNRAP. The CDR3 is 13 residues long. The V and J ends lost 5 bases and 3 bases respectively, with 10 bases between them. CDR3 amino acids: CASGIDRYTEAFF. CDR3 DNA: TGTGCTAGTGGTATCGACAGATACACTGAAGCTTTCTTT. The whole variable domain, remainder taken from reference TRBV12-5 and TRBJ1-1, is DARVTQTPRHKVTEMGQEVTMRCQPILGHNTVFWYRQTMMQGLELLAYFRNRAPLDDSGMPKDRFSAEMPDATLATLKIQPSEPRDSAVYFCASGIDRYTEAFFGQGTRLTVV.

This chain joins TRBV5-1 and TRBJ1-2; no firm D call. V dropped 0 bases and J dropped 4 bases, with 10 bases sitting between them. CDR3 length: 14 residues. From germline, CDR1 is SGHRS and CDR2 YFSETQ. CDR3 loop: CASSLALAGYGYTF. CDR3 nucleotide sequence: TGCGCCAGCAGCTTGGCCCTAGCGGGCTATGGCTACACCTTC.

V gene TRBV7-2 combines with J gene TRBJ2-1; D gene unclear. Trimming pared 2 bases from V and 7 bases from J, leaving 6 bases between. The CDR3 is 12 amino acids. CDR1 SGHTA and CDR2 FQGNSA come from the germline V gene. The CDR3 here is CASSLRRNEQFF. As DNA, the CDR3 is TGTGCCAGCAGCTTACGGCGGAATGAGCAGTTCTTC.

The chain combines TRBV2 with TRBJ1-1; D may be TRBD1 (5 bases). Trimming pared 3 bases from V and 1 base from J, leaving 9 bases between. The CDR3 is 14 residues long. From germline, CDR1 is SNHLY and CDR2 FYNNEI. The CDR3 sequence is CASSEQTANTEAFF. Written as DNA, the CDR3 is TGTGCCAGCAGTGAGCAGACAGCGAACACTGAAGCTTTCTTT.

The V and J genes are TRBV5-1 and TRBJ1-3; TRBD1 matches 7 bases. This CDR3 has 13 residues. The trim removed 3 bases at V and 4 bases at J, leaving 1 base unmatched. Germline CDR1 reads SGHRS; CDR2 reads YFSETQ. The CDR3 is CASSSGQGNTIYF. The CDR3 coding sequence is TGCGCCAGCAGCTCGGGACAGGGAAACACCATATATTTT.

This rearrangement joins TRBV9 to TRBJ2-7, with 7 bases aligning to TRBD2. CDR1 is SGDLS and CDR2 is YYNGEE in the germline V gene. The CDR3 is 15 residues long. With 3 bases clipped from V and 3 bases from J, the junction kept 9 bases outside the gene matches. CDR3 in DNA: TGTGCCAGCAGCGGCCACCGGGACTACAACTACGAGCAGTACTTC. This encodes CASSGHRDYNYEQYF.

This sequence joins TRBV7-3 and TRBJ2-2; 9 bases fit TRBD2. Germline lookup yields CDR1 SGHTA and CDR2 FQGTGA. The CDR3 consists of 16 residues. V shed 5 bases, J shed 10 bases, and the junction held 14 bases outside the gene matches. The CDR3 nucleotides read TGTGCCAGCAGCCCGGCGGTAGCGGGAGTGGGTGTGGAGCTGTTTTTT. Protein sequence: CASSPAVAGVGVELFF. The complete variable domain, with remaining parts taken from reference TRBV7-3 and TRBJ2-2, reads GAGVSQTPSNKVTEKGKYVELRCDPISGHTALYWYRQSLGQGPEFLIYFQGTGAADDSGLPNDRFFAVRPEGSVSTLKIQRTERGDSAVYLCASSPAVAGVGVELFFGEGSRLTVL.

The V gene is TRBV6-1, the J gene TRBJ1-1, with 8 bases aligning to TRBD1. V lost 3 bases and J lost 3; bases outside the gene matches: 6. The CDR3 sequence is 15 residues long. The germline V gene has CDR1 MNHNS and CDR2 SASEGT. The CDR3 spells CASSDNRGRDTEAFF. As DNA, the CDR3 is TGTGCCAGCAGTGATAACAGGGGGAGGGACACTGAAGCTTTCTTT.

This chain joins TRBV3-1 (or the pseudogene TRBV3-2) and TRBJ2-2, with a weak D call TRBD1 (8 bases). From germline, CDR1 is LGHDT and CDR2 YNNKEL (reference sequence). The CDR3 is 16 amino acids. V gave up 4 bases and J gave up 10 bases, with 22 bases separating them. The CDR3 nucleotides read TGTGCCAGCAGCCCTCCTAGCGGACAGGGAGTGGCGGAGCTGTTTTTT. Translated: CASSPPSGQGVAELFF.

V is TRBV2 and J is TRBJ2-1; D possibly corresponds to TRBD1 (5 bases). Germline CDR1 SNHLY, CDR2 FYNNEI. CDR3 length: 15 amino acids. The ends were cut back, 6 bases at V and 6 bases at J, with 18 bases in the middle. Here the CDR3 DNA reads TGTGCCAGCAGCCGCCAGGGTTACTTGCGCAATGAGCAGTTCTTC. Its protein product is CASSRQGYLRNEQFF. The variable domain in full, completed from reference TRBV2 and TRBJ2-1, reads EPEVTQTPSHQVTQMGQEVILRCVPISNHLYFYWYRQILGQKVEFLVSFYNNEISEKSEIFDDQFSVERPDGSNFTLKIRSTKLEDSAMYFCASSRQGYLRNEQFFGPGTRLTVL.

This chain joins TRBV19 and TRBJ1-1; possible D gene TRBD1, 5 bases. There are 14 residues in the CDR3. Trimming pared 7 bases from V and 3 bases from J, leaving 15 bases between. CDR1 is LNHDA, CDR2 SQIVND, per germline (reference sequence). The CDR3 DNA is TGTGCCAGTAAAAGGGGTTTCTTATACACTGAAGCTTTCTTT. It codes for CASKRGFLYTEAFF.

This rearrangement joins TRBV27 to TRBJ2-3; D is perhaps TRBD2 (5 bases). Looked up from germline, CDR1 is MNHEY and CDR2 is SMNVEV (reference sequence). Trimming cost V 6 bases and J 0 bases, with 10 bases left between them. The CDR3 length is 14 residues. CDR3 nucleotides: TGTGCCAGCAGCTTTCGGAGGAGCACAGATACGCAGTATTTT. Amino acid sequence: CASSFRRSTDTQYF.

Written as DNA, the CDR3 is TGTGCCAGCAGCTTCGGGACTAGCGGGAGCAATGAGCAGTTCTTC. It encodes CASSFGTSGSNEQFF. The chain couples TRBV27 to TRBJ2-1; 14 bases line up with TRBD2. The trim removed 6 bases at V and 6 bases at J, leaving 4 bases unmatched. CDR1 MNHEY and CDR2 SMNVEV come from the germline V gene (reference sequence). This CDR3 has 15 residues.

This clone was observed once. The rearrangement joins TRBV5-6 to TRBJ1-1; D unclear. The germline V gene has CDR1 SGHDT and CDR2 YYEEEE. Trimming removed 4 bases from V and 2 bases from J, with 18 bases in between. The CDR3 is 16 amino acids. The CDR3: CASSRLGRVGNTEAFF. The CDR3 nucleotides are TGTGCCAGCAGCCGTCTGGGGAGGGTGGGAAACACTGAAGCTTTCTTT.

Here the CDR3 DNA reads TGTGCCAGCTCACCGAGCCGGGACATTAACTATGGCTACACCTTC. Its translation: CASSPSRDINYGYTF. The V call is TRBV18, the J call TRBJ1-2; a possible D gene is TRBD1 (6 bases). The V and J ends lost 3 bases and 1 base respectively, with 12 bases between them. The germline CDR1 and CDR2 sequences are KGHSH and LQKENI. The CDR3 is made up of 15 amino acids.

The rearrangement uses TRBV19 and TRBJ2-6, with D possibly matching TRBD1 (5 bases). Between the trimmed V and J ends, which lost 0 bases and 2 bases, there was a span of 11 bases. The CDR3 contains 17 residues. CDR1 and CDR2 from the germline V gene are LNHDA and SQIVND (reference sequence). CDR3 nucleotide sequence: TGTGCCAGTAGTATAGATCGGTCCAGGGCTGGGGCCAACGTCCTGACTTTC. As protein: CASSIDRSRAGANVLTF.

This clone appeared a few times. The genes are TRBV5-6 and TRBJ1-2, with D perhaps matching TRBD1 (6 bases). Germline V gene sequence: CDR1 SGHDT, CDR2 YYEEEE. Trimming left V 1 base short and J 8 bases short, with 12 bases between. This CDR3 has 13 amino acids. CDR3 in amino acids: CASSLQQGSGYTF. Here the CDR3 DNA reads TGTGCCAGCAGCTTGCAACAGGGTTCGGGCTACACCTTC.